Below, 27 T cell receptor beta chains from the same sample are listed, as sequenced in a study of blood T cell repertoires in COVID-19. Clones were read by immunoSEQ multiplex PCR, and TCRdb kept only the in-frame ones, dropping some. This sample has over 40,000 clones, with more than 90% found just once. Specimen: peripheral blood. These receptors all stem from a woman at least 80 years old with acute or convalescent COVID-19.

This chain uses TRBV10-3 with TRBJ1-1; 9 bases fit TRBD1. The CDR3 loop spans 15 amino acids. The junction had 7 bases not matched to a gene; V was cut back by 4 bases and J by 4 bases. Germline loops: CDR1 ENHRY, CDR2 SYGVKD. CDR3 nucleotide sequence: TGTGCCATCAGTGCCAAACAGGGGGCGCTCACTGAAGCTTTCTTT. Residues: CAISAKQGALTEAFF.

The chain has TRBV9 and TRBJ2-3; no reliable D call. The CDR3 sequence is 15 residues long. The V gene's germline CDR1 is SGDLS and CDR2 YYNGEE. With 0 bases removed from V and 5 bases from J, the gap between germline ends came to 13 bases. In DNA form, the CDR3 reads TGTGCCAGCAGCGTAGAAAGCCCTGGTGTAGATACGCAGTATTTT. It translates to CASSVESPGVDTQYF.

The chain has TRBV9 and TRBJ2-2; a weak D match, TRBD2 (6 bases). CDR1 and CDR2 from the germline V gene are SGDLS and YYNGEE. The CDR3 consists of 13 residues. V was shortened by 0 bases and J by 10 bases, with 10 bases between the two germline ends. The CDR3 spells CASSVVGGVELFF. The CDR3 DNA reads TGTGCCAGCAGCGTAGTAGGCGGGGTGGAGCTGTTTTTT.

The chain is built from TRBV4-1 and TRBJ1-6, with TRBD1 matching 8 bases. Germline V gene data show CDR1 as MGHRA and CDR2 as YSYEKL. V lost 1 base, J lost 6 bases, and 14 bases stayed unmatched. The CDR3 spans 19 residues. The CDR3, as DNA: TGCGCCAGCAGCCAAGTTGCAGGTACAGGGGGAACAATTAATTCACCCCTCCACTTT. Translation gives CASSQVAGTGGTINSPLHF.

The chain couples TRBV3-1 (or the pseudogene TRBV3-2) to TRBJ2-5; D is ambiguous. CDR1 is LGHDT, CDR2 YNNKEL, per germline (reference sequence). V was clipped by 4 bases and J by 7 bases, with 19 bases between them. This CDR3 contains 15 residues. In nucleotides, the CDR3 is TGTGCCAGCAGCCCGCCGTACAGTTCTTCATTGACCCAGTACTTC. Protein: CASSPPYSSSLTQYF.

The CDR3 loop is CASSAGGNNSPLHF. The CDR3 region has the DNA TGCGCCAGCAGCGCAGGGGGTAATAATTCACCCCTCCACTTT. The genes are TRBV5-1 and TRBJ1-6, with 7 bases fitting TRBD1. Germline V gives CDR1 SGHRS, CDR2 YFSETQ. The CDR3 consists of 14 residues. Trimming at V came to 4 bases and at J to 5 bases, leaving 3 bases not matched to a gene.

The rearrangement links TRBV7-2 to TRBJ2-6, with D tentatively TRBD2 (5 bases). CDR1 and CDR2 (germline): SGHTA, FQGNSA. The V gene lost 5 bases and the J gene lost 0 bases, with 14 bases spanning the gap. This CDR3 region has 17 residues. Written as DNA, the CDR3 is TGTGCCAGCAGCCCTCCGGGGTACTACTCTGGGGCCAACGTCCTGACTTTC. Translated: CASSPPGYYSGANVLTF. Filled out from reference TRBV7-2 and TRBJ2-6, the complete variable domain reads GAGVSQSPSNKVTEKGKDVELRCDPISGHTALYWYRQSLGQGLEFLIYFQGNSAPDKSGLPSDRFSAERTGGSVSTLTIQRTQQEDSAVYLCASSPPGYYSGANVLTFGAGSRLTVL.

The chain is built from TRBV6-5 and TRBJ1-6, with 8 bases aligning to TRBD1. CDR3 length: 16 amino acids. CDR1 and CDR2 from the germline V gene are MNHEY and SVGAGI. Trimming took 4 bases from V and 5 from J; bases not matched to a gene: 7. CDR3 loop: CASSFSGGEDNSPLHF. The CDR3 coding sequence is TGTGCCAGCAGTTTTTCAGGGGGCGAGGATAATTCACCCCTCCACTTT.

V gene TRBV5-1 combines with J gene TRBJ1-1; D perhaps matches TRBD1 (6 bases). Per germline, CDR1 SGHRS and CDR2 YFSETQ. This CDR3 is built from 15 residues. Trimming shortened V by 0 bases and J by 5 bases, and 14 bases separated the two germline ends. CDR3 DNA sequence: TGCGCCAGCAGCTTGGAAGTGACAGGCCGGACTGAAGCTTTCTTT. It is translated as CASSLEVTGRTEAFF.

V is TRBV7-3 and J is TRBJ2-1; 7 bases fit TRBD2. Per germline, CDR1 SGHTA and CDR2 FQGTGA. The CDR3 consists of 16 residues. Losses at the gene ends were 0 bases for V and 7 bases for J; bases not matched to a gene: 9. The CDR3 loop is CASSLTSGGRRNEQFF. In DNA, the CDR3 is TGTGCCAGCAGCTTAACGTCGGGCGGGAGAAGAAATGAGCAGTTCTTC.

This chain links TRBV5-6 with TRBJ2-2, with unresolved D. This CDR3 is built from 13 residues. Germline CDR1 reads SGHDT; CDR2 reads YYEEEE. V was shortened by 0 bases and J by 6 bases, with 6 bases between the two germline ends. For the CDR3, the DNA is TGTGCCAGCAGCTTGGCGAGGTCCGGGGAGCTGTTTTTT. It specifies CASSLARSGELFF.

The chain links TRBV27 to TRBJ1-1; D not resolved. Germline values: CDR1 MNHEY, CDR2 SMNVEV (reference sequence). The CDR3 is 12 residues long. V was shortened by 5 bases and J by 5 bases, with 9 bases between the two germline ends. CDR3 in amino acids: CASSQYGTEAFF. CDR3 in DNA: TGTGCCAGCAGTCAATACGGTACTGAAGCTTTCTTT.

V usage is TRBV18 and J usage is TRBJ1-2; perhaps TRBD1 as D (6 bases). The CDR3 has 15 amino acids. V lost 5 bases to trimming and J lost 3 bases, with 16 bases between them. CDR1 is KGHSH and CDR2 is LQKENI in the germline V gene. The DNA for the CDR3 is TGTGCCAGCTCATCAACAGGGATGGGAGACTATGGCTACACCTTC. It codes for CASSSTGMGDYGYTF.

V gene TRBV27 combines with J gene TRBJ2-7, with 14 bases lining up with TRBD2. Germline assignment: CDR1 MNHEY and CDR2 SMNVEV (reference sequence). The CDR3 sequence is 16 residues long. The V gene end was trimmed by 1 base and the J gene end by 2 bases; junction bases not matched to a gene: 1. CDR3 region: CASSLWTSGRTYEQYF. CDR3 DNA: TGTGCCAGCAGTTTATGGACTAGCGGGAGGACCTACGAGCAGTACTTC.

The chain is built from TRBV5-1 and TRBJ1-1, with D possibly matching TRBD1 (6 bases). Germline V CDR1 and CDR2: SGHRS, YFSETQ. This CDR3 contains 14 residues. V shed 4 bases and J shed 2 bases, with 12 bases lying between them. This CDR3 reads CASSPGDGNTEAFF. CDR3 nucleotide sequence: TGCGCCAGCAGCCCAGGGGACGGAAACACTGAAGCTTTCTTT.

This sequence joins TRBV5-1 and TRBJ2-7, with a tentative D call TRBD1 (6 bases). The length of the CDR3 is 15 residues. V was shortened by 2 bases and J by 0 bases, with 12 bases between the two germline ends. CDR1 is SGHRS, CDR2 YFSETQ, per germline. This CDR3 reads CASSLSGTPSYEQYF. The DNA for the CDR3 is TGCGCCAGCAGCTTATCCGGGACACCCTCCTACGAGCAGTACTTC.

CDR3 residues: CASSSGVQPQHF. As DNA, the CDR3 is TGTGCCAGCAGCTCCGGGGTTCAGCCCCAGCATTTT. V is TRBV12-3 or TRBV12-4 and J is TRBJ1-5, with D hard to call. Trimming removed 6 bases from V and 6 bases from J, with 9 bases in between. The CDR3 has 12 residues.

This chain links TRBV27 with TRBJ1-6, with a weak D call TRBD1 (6 bases). Germline-derived CDR1 and CDR2 are MNHEY and SMNVEV (reference sequence). The CDR3 sequence is 18 residues long. V lost 5 bases to trimming and J lost 0 bases, with 17 bases between them. CDR3 region: CASSPTGTPSSYNSPLHF. CDR3 DNA sequence: TGTGCCAGCAGTCCCACCGGGACACCGAGCTCCTATAATTCACCCCTCCACTTT.

In its sample, this clone was seen once. J is TRBJ1-3 and V is TRBV6-5, with D maybe TRBD1 (6 bases). The CDR3 is 14 amino acids. Germline V gene lookup returns CDR1 MNHEY and CDR2 SVGAGI. With 2 bases removed from V and 2 bases from J, the gap between germline ends came to 7 bases. CDR3 sequence reads: CASSYRTAGNTIYF. The CDR3 DNA sequence: TGTGCCAGCAGTTACCGGACAGCTGGAAACACCATATATTTT.

This chain links TRBV5-1 with TRBJ2-2; the match to TRBD2 covers 9 bases. Unmatched junction bases numbered 4, after V lost 4 bases and J lost 6 bases. In germline, CDR1 is SGHRS, CDR2 YFSETQ. This CDR3 spans 14 amino acids. The CDR3 sequence is CASSMGTSPGELFF. CDR3 bases: TGCGCCAGCAGCATGGGGACTAGCCCCGGGGAGCTGTTTTTT.

The rearrangement joins TRBV6-1 to TRBJ1-5; 10 bases align to TRBD1. Germline V gene sequence: CDR1 MNHNS, CDR2 SASEGT. This CDR3 has 16 residues. Trimming took 1 base from V and 3 from J; bases not matched to a gene: 3. CDR3 nucleotides: TGTGCCAGCAGTGAAGGGACAGGGGGATTCAATCAGCCCCAGCATTTT. Encoded protein: CASSEGTGGFNQPQHF.

The V and J genes are TRBV30 and TRBJ1-2; no clear D. This CDR3 region has 12 residues. The germline V and J ends were trimmed by 0 bases and 8 bases, with 10 bases remaining between them. CDR1 GTSNPN and CDR2 SVGIG come from the germline V gene (reference sequence). The DNA for the CDR3 is TGTGCCTGGAGTGTATCTGAGTGGGGCTACACCTTC. It is translated as CAWSVSEWGYTF.

V is TRBV5-1 and J is TRBJ2-3, with 12 bases lining up with TRBD2. The germline CDR1 and CDR2 sequences are SGHRS and YFSETQ. The CDR3 extends over 16 amino acids. Losses at the gene ends were 1 base for V and 6 bases for J; bases not matched to a gene: 6. This chain's CDR3 is CASSLRLAGGSDTQYF. DNA of the CDR3: TGCGCCAGCAGCTTGAGGCTAGCGGGAGGGTCTGATACGCAGTATTTT.

This clone is a singleton in its sample. The chain carries TRBV29-1 and TRBJ1-2; tentatively, D is TRBD1 (5 bases). Germline CDR1 SQVTM, CDR2 ANQGSEA. The CDR3 totals 11 residues. The V end lost 7 bases, the J end lost 8 bases, and 14 bases lay between the germline ends. CDR3 nucleotides: TGCAGCGGGAGGGGTACGCGGGGCTACACCTTC. Its protein is CSGRGTRGYTF.

This chain joins TRBV7-2 and TRBJ2-2, with TRBD2 matching over 14 bases. CDR3 length: 19 residues. Unmatched junction bases numbered 8, after V lost 1 base and J lost 4 bases. Germline CDR1 is SGHTA and CDR2 is FQGNSA. Here the CDR3 reads CASSLGLAGGPKRTGELFF. Written as DNA, the CDR3 is TGTGCCAGCAGCTTAGGACTAGCGGGAGGGCCGAAACGCACCGGGGAGCTGTTTTTT.

The genes are TRBV7-3 and TRBJ2-2, with TRBD2 identical over 11 bases. This CDR3 is built from 16 residues. Per germline, CDR1 SGHTA and CDR2 FQGTGA. The trim removed 5 bases at V and 7 bases at J, leaving 9 bases unmatched. The CDR3 is CASSQSSGRLGGELFF. The CDR3 DNA reads as TGTGCCAGCAGCCAATCTAGCGGGAGGTTGGGCGGGGAGCTGTTTTTT.

This chain uses TRBV27 with TRBJ2-7, with TRBD2 matching 13 bases. Germline V gene sequence: CDR1 MNHEY, CDR2 SMNVEV (reference sequence). The CDR3 sequence is 17 residues long. After removal of 5 bases from V and 2 bases from J, the junction contained 9 bases not matched to a gene. CDR3 nucleotides: TGTGCCAGCAGTCGGACTAGCGGGAGTAGCGGGGCCTACGAGCAGTACTTC. It codes for CASSRTSGSSGAYEQYF.